The clone carrying this T cell receptor (beta chain) was counted only a few times. The same CDR3 is also encoded by other DNA sequences in this sample. The germline V gene has CDR1 MNHNS and CDR2 SASEGT. V was clipped by 2 bases and J by 2 bases, with 6 bases between them. This CDR3 is 13 amino acids long. The sample originates from a study of shared clonotypes between healthy human individuals. Each cell subset's genomic DNA was divided evenly among several immunoSEQ plates. 300 ng DNA, roughly 30,000 T cell genomes, went into unsorted PBMC replicate PCRs. What was sequenced on ten immunoSEQ deep assay plates was unsorted PBMC DNA. As handled by the study authors: Junction-only immunoSEQ data arrived without quality scores, meaning filtering differed. This table comes from immunoSEQ multiplex PCR, and its TCRdb copy is limited to in-frame clones, with some not included. Clonal size and the V and J genes are those of that table, whereas D and trimming came from the DNA. The sample has around 500,000 clones, about 76% seen once.

The specimen sequenced was PBMCs. The chain recombines TRBV6-1 with TRBJ1-1; D call uncertain. The clonotype comes from a woman aged 40 to 49 in good health. Some clones in this sample may be carry-over from other donors' samples. The CDR3 loop is CASSEQKNTEAFF. In nucleotides, the CDR3 is TGTGCCAGCAGTGAACAGAAAAACACTGAAGCTTTCTTT.